This T cell receptor beta chain is drawn from a study of response to subunit inactivated influenza vaccine. Points from the study as a whole: Authors suggested that a seasonal influenza vaccination recruits few new T cells each time.

As concerns this clonotype: No antigen is known for it.

The V and J ends lost 0 bases and 7 bases respectively, with 17 bases between them. Germline V lookup: CDR1 SGHDT, CDR2 YYEEEE. This CDR3 is built from 16 residues. MiXCR was run by TCRdb on the RT-PCR reads, yielding one entry per CDR3 protein. There are about 500,000 distinct CDR3 sequences in the sample; 16% occur only once, and less than 4% lies in the top ten. Specimen: CD4+ T cells sorted from PBMCs, collected around 25 months after vaccination. This TCR derives from a man aged 50 to 69 who received an inactivated influenza vaccine. V is TRBV5-6 and J is TRBJ1-5; maybe TRBD1 (6 bases). CDR3 region: CASSLGQGPGGQPQHF. DNA of the CDR3: TGTGCCAGCAGCTTGGGGCAGGGGCCTGGTGGACAGCCCCAGCATTTT.